One sample yielded the 5 T cell receptor beta chains listed below, sequenced in a study of response to subunit inactivated influenza vaccine. Each CDR3 protein gets one entry after TCRdb re-called the RT-PCR reads with MiXCR. Among hundreds of thousands of distinct CDR3 sequences listed, 12% to 15% were seen once. Sequenced material: PBMCs from blood, taken 14 days before vaccination. All receptors come from a man over 45 who received an inactivated influenza vaccine.

This chain connects TRBV4-1 to TRBJ2-5; tentative D call: TRBD2 (7 bases). V was cut by 2 bases and J by 4 bases, with 14 bases left in between. Germline CDR1 and CDR2: MGHRA and YSYEKL. This CDR3 is built from 15 residues. The CDR3 DNA follows: TGCGCCAGCAGCCAAAACGGCGGGGGCAGAGAGACCCAGTACTTC. Translation gives CASSQNGGGRETQYF.

This clonotype came up a few times. The DNA of the CDR3 is TGCAGTGCTAGTGGGGGGACCGTGGAGACCCAGTACTTC. Its translation: CSASGGTVETQYF. The V call is TRBV20-1, the J call TRBJ2-5; a possible D gene is TRBD2 (6 bases). Germline lookup yields CDR1 DFQATT and CDR2 SNEGSKA (reference sequence). V was clipped by 3 bases and J by 5 bases, with 13 bases between them. The CDR3 totals 13 residues.

The V gene is TRBV4-3, the J gene TRBJ2-2, with a weak D call TRBD1 (5 bases). The CDR3 runs 16 residues. V lost 3 bases, J lost 0 bases, and 11 bases lay in between. Germline V CDR1 and CDR2: LGHNA, YSLEER. The CDR3 is CASSQMATANTGELFF. CDR3 DNA sequence: TGCGCCAGCAGCCAGATGGCGACAGCGAACACCGGGGAGCTGTTTTTT.

This clonotype was picked up a small number of times. The chain couples TRBV10-1 to TRBJ2-3, with TRBD2 matching 7 bases. J was trimmed by 3 bases and V by 2 bases; bases with no gene match: 8. The germline V gene has CDR1 WNHNN and CDR2 SYGVQD (reference sequence). The CDR3 has 16 amino acids. DNA of the CDR3: TGCGCCAGCAGTGAGACTAGCGTTTTCTGGACAGATACGCAGTATTTT. Translated, it gives CASSETSVFWTDTQYF.

CDR3 residues: CASSQFREGNSYEQYF. The CDR3 DNA follows: TGTGCCAGCAGCCAATTTAGAGAGGGAAACTCCTACGAGCAGTACTTC. The V and J genes are TRBV16 and TRBJ2-7; perhaps TRBD2 as D (5 bases). CDR3 length: 16 amino acids. Trimming took 1 base from V and 0 from J, leaving 13 bases between them. CDR1 and CDR2 from the germline V gene are KGHSY and FQNENV.